A single sample is the source of the 31 T cell receptor beta chains below, sequenced in a study of blood T cell repertoires in COVID-19. Data came from immunoSEQ multiplex PCR; TCRdb stores just in-frame clones and leaves some out. The table lists under 300,000 clones, roughly 85% of them singletons. The sample consisted of peripheral blood. The receptors were sampled from a human donor in a cohort sampled during active COVID-19.

In the case of this clone: Different DNA sequences within this sample yield the same CDR3. The CDR3 is CASKGGGNQPQHF. The DNA for the CDR3 is TGTGCCAGCAAAGGAGGAGGGAATCAGCCCCAGCATTTT. The gene calls are TRBV6-5 and TRBJ1-5; no definite D call. This CDR3 spans 13 amino acids. V lost 7 bases and J lost 4, with 11 bases in between. The germline CDR1 and CDR2 sequences are MNHEY and SVGAGI.

The V gene is TRBV5-1, the J gene TRBJ2-3, with 9 bases aligning to TRBD2. Trimming took 3 bases from V and 2 from J; bases not matched to a gene: 7. Germline V lookup: CDR1 SGHRS, CDR2 YFSETQ. The CDR3 extends over 16 amino acids. CDR3 loop: CASSSTGTSSTDTQYF. CDR3 sequence (DNA): TGCGCCAGCAGCTCGACCGGGACTAGCTCCACAGATACGCAGTATTTT.

V is TRBV5-1 and J is TRBJ2-1; 7 nucleotides agree with TRBD2. Germline CDR1 is SGHRS and CDR2 is YFSETQ. This CDR3 has 16 amino acids. V gave up 0 bases and J gave up 3 bases; unmatched junction bases: 6. The CDR3 DNA follows: TGCGCCAGCAGCTTGGCCGGGCGCGGGAGCTACAATGAGCAGTTCTTC. It is translated as CASSLAGRGSYNEQFF.

The gene calls are TRBV9 and TRBJ1-2, with D perhaps matching TRBD1 (5 bases). V was pared by 3 bases and J by 5 bases, with 11 bases between. CDR3 length: 13 residues. The germline CDR1 and CDR2 sequences are SGDLS and YYNGEE. The CDR3 spells CASSADGQYGYTF. DNA of the CDR3: TGTGCCAGCAGCGCTGACGGACAATATGGCTACACCTTC.

The V and J genes are TRBV5-4 and TRBJ2-5; 8 positions match TRBD1. CDR1 and CDR2 from the germline V gene are SGHNT and YYREEE (reference sequence). Losses at the gene ends were 5 bases for V and 3 bases for J; bases not matched to a gene: 6. This CDR3 has 14 amino acids. The CDR3 sequence: CASRKQGAKETQYF. The CDR3 DNA is TGTGCCAGCAGAAAGCAGGGGGCGAAAGAGACCCAGTACTTC. Based on the CDR3 plus reference TRBV5-4 and TRBJ2-5, the full variable domain is ETGVTQSPTHLIKTRGQQVTLRCSSQSGHNTVSWYQQALGQGPQFIFQYYREEENGRGNFPPRFSGLQFPNYSSELNVNALELDDSALYLCASRKQGAKETQYFGPGTRLLVL.

Only a few counts were recorded for this clone. The chain uses TRBV5-5 and TRBJ2-7; 8 nucleotides align to TRBD1. The CDR3 sequence is 15 residues long. V was clipped by 3 bases and J by 4 bases; unmatched bases: 9. CDR1 SGHKS and CDR2 YYEKEE come from the germline V gene (reference sequence). The CDR3 nucleotides are TGTGCCAGCAGCTCACAACAGGGGGTTCAGTACGAGCAGTACTTC. This gives the protein CASSSQQGVQYEQYF.

This rearrangement joins TRBV27 to TRBJ2-2; 11 nucleotides match TRBD2. This CDR3 is 18 amino acids long. Germline CDR1 MNHEY, CDR2 SMNVEV (reference sequence). Unmatched junction bases numbered 10, after V lost 2 bases and J lost 5 bases. For the CDR3, the DNA is TGTGCCAGCAGTTTAGAGGGGCTAGCGGGAGGAGGAACCGGGGAGCTGTTTTTT. Protein sequence: CASSLEGLAGGGTGELFF.

The rearrangement uses TRBV7-6 and TRBJ2-5; possible D gene TRBD1, 5 bases. CDR1 is SGHVS, CDR2 FNYEAQ, per germline. The ends were cut back, 6 bases at V and 4 bases at J, with 24 bases in the middle. The CDR3 totals 17 residues. The CDR3 DNA follows: TGTGCCAGCAGTCTCCTTGGACCAGGGTCTGTGGGAGAGACCCAGTACTTC. Its protein product is CASSLLGPGSVGETQYF.

The chain links TRBV25-1 to TRBJ1-2; D may be TRBD1 (5 bases). The CDR3 has 14 amino acids. Looked up from germline, CDR1 is MGHDK and CDR2 is SYGVNS. V shed 6 bases and J shed 6 bases, with 17 bases lying between them. CDR3 in DNA: TGTGCCAGCAGAAGCGGAGGGACTGGGCATGGCTACACCTTC. This encodes CASRSGGTGHGYTF.

The count of this clone is one. The V and J genes are TRBV14 and TRBJ2-1; no clear D. V lost 0 bases and J 9 bases, leaving 9 bases between the germline ends. Germline-derived CDR1 and CDR2 are SGHDN and FVKESK. This CDR3 is built from 13 residues. This CDR3 reads CASSQDLGREQFF. CDR3 in DNA: TGTGCCAGCAGCCAAGACCTTGGCCGTGAGCAGTTCTTC. The full variable domain, rest sourced from reference TRBV14 and TRBJ2-1, is EAGVTQFPSHSVIEKGQTVTLRCDPISGHDNLYWYRRVMGKEIKFLLHFVKESKQDESGMPNNRFLAERTGGTYSTLKVQPAELEDSGVYFCASSQDLGREQFFGPGTRLTVL.

This clone came up a few times. The chain joins TRBV7-2 to TRBJ2-4; TRBD1 aligns across 7 bases. The CDR3 is 16 amino acids. Germline V gene data show CDR1 as SGHTA and CDR2 as FQGNSA. V was clipped by 1 base and J by 5 bases; unmatched bases: 8. The CDR3 DNA sequence: TGTGCCAGCAGCTTAGGACAGGGATTGGGGGAAAACATTCAGTACTTC. It is translated as CASSLGQGLGENIQYF.

The chain combines TRBV11-2 with TRBJ2-4; possible D gene TRBD2, 7 bases. Germline V gene lookup returns CDR1 SGHAT and CDR2 FQNNGV. The CDR3 extends over 16 amino acids. V lost 1 base to trimming and J lost 1 base, with 11 bases between them. CDR3 nucleotides: TGTGCCAGCAGCTTAGTAGGGAGGGGGGCCAAAAACATTCAGTACTTC. As protein: CASSLVGRGAKNIQYF.

The chain joins TRBV28 to TRBJ2-7, with 9 bases matching TRBD2. The CDR3 loop spans 14 amino acids. Germline V gene lookup returns CDR1 MDHEN and CDR2 SYDVKM. J gave up 5 bases and V 2 bases, and 4 bases lay outside the gene matches. CDR3 loop: CASSLPGLANEQYF. In nucleotides, the CDR3 is TGTGCCAGCAGTTTACCGGGACTAGCTAACGAGCAGTACTTC.

The chain carries TRBV18 and TRBJ1-1, with 9 bases that match TRBD1. The CDR3 loop spans 16 amino acids. CDR1 KGHSH and CDR2 LQKENI come from the germline V gene. The V segment lost 6 bases and the J segment 4 bases; nucleotides outside the gene matches: 12. CDR3 sequence reads: CASSPSTGGFATEAFF. The CDR3 nucleotides read TGTGCCAGCTCTCCCTCGACAGGGGGATTCGCCACTGAAGCTTTCTTT.

This sequence joins TRBV4-2 and TRBJ1-4, with no clear D. Germline V CDR1 and CDR2: LGHNA, YNFKEQ. This CDR3 spans 15 amino acids. Trimming shortened V by 0 bases and J by 1 base, and 6 bases separated the two germline ends. CDR3 in amino acids: CASSQDRRTNEKLFF. Written as DNA, the CDR3 is TGTGCCAGCAGCCAAGACAGGCGAACTAATGAAAAACTGTTTTTT.

The chain recombines TRBV28 with TRBJ1-5; D possibly corresponds to TRBD1 (6 bases). The germline gives CDR1 MDHEN, CDR2 SYDVKM. The CDR3 extends over 14 amino acids. The V and J ends lost 7 bases and 5 bases respectively, with 15 bases between them. The CDR3 region has the DNA TGTGCCAGCACTTCGACAGGTCCGTATCAGCCCCAGCATTTT. It specifies CASTSTGPYQPQHF. The full variable domain, with the rest looked up from reference TRBV28 and TRBJ1-5, is DVKVTQSSRYLVKRTGEKVFLECVQDMDHENMFWYRQDPGLGLRLIYFSYDVKMKEKGDIPEGYSVSREKKERFSLILESASTNQTSMYLCASTSTGPYQPQHFGDGTRLSIL.

The chain employs TRBV7-9 and TRBJ1-6, with 9 nucleotides matching TRBD1. The CDR3 consists of 16 residues. The germline V gene encodes CDR1 SEHNR and CDR2 FQNEAQ (reference sequence). V was pared by 5 bases and J by 8 bases, with 10 bases of the junction left unmatched. The CDR3 coding sequence is TGTGCCAGCAGCCCTTTCGACAGGGGGTCGTATTCACCCCTCCACTTT. Residues: CASSPFDRGSYSPLHF. The whole variable domain, filled in from reference TRBV7-9 and TRBJ1-6, reads DTGVSQNPRHKITKRGQNVTFRCDPISEHNRLYWYRQTLGQGPEFLTYFQNEAQLEKSRLLSDRFSAERPKGSFSTLEIQRTEQGDSAMYLCASSPFDRGSYSPLHFGNGTRLTVT.

The V gene is TRBV10-3, the J gene TRBJ1-1; TRBD1 agrees at 9 bases. The CDR3 is made up of 14 amino acids. Per germline, CDR1 ENHRY and CDR2 SYGVKD. V shed 6 bases and J 4 bases; nucleotides not matched to a gene: 6. CDR3 in amino acids: CAISYGTGTTEAFF. The CDR3 DNA sequence: TGTGCCATCAGCTACGGGACAGGGACCACTGAAGCTTTCTTT.

This chain connects TRBV28 to TRBJ2-5, with TRBD1 matching over 7 bases. Germline loops: CDR1 MDHEN, CDR2 SYDVKM. Trimming took 4 bases from V and 2 from J; bases not matched to a gene: 4. The CDR3 contains 14 residues. The CDR3 reads CASSSGQVQETQYF. Written as DNA, the CDR3 is TGTGCCAGCAGTTCCGGACAGGTACAAGAGACCCAGTACTTC.

V is TRBV25-1 and J is TRBJ2-3; 12 nucleotides line up with TRBD2. V lost 8 bases, J lost 7 bases, and 7 bases stayed unmatched. Per germline, CDR1 MGHDK and CDR2 SYGVNS. There are 14 residues in the CDR3. The DNA for the CDR3 is TGTGCCAGCTCGACTAGCGGGAGAGTGAATACGCAGTATTTT. Translation gives CASSTSGRVNTQYF.

V is TRBV12-3 or TRBV12-4 and J is TRBJ2-3; the D gene is possibly TRBD2 (5 bases). The CDR3 consists of 11 residues. Trimming left V 6 bases short and J 5 bases short, with 6 bases between. Here the CDR3 DNA reads TGTGCCAGCAGACTAGTAGATACGCAGTATTTT. It specifies CASRLVDTQYF.

The chain recombines TRBV19 with TRBJ2-1; 13 bases match TRBD2. V was clipped by 10 bases and J by 6 bases; unmatched bases: 6. Germline V gene sequence: CDR1 LNHDA, CDR2 SQIVND (reference sequence). The CDR3 is 14 residues long. The CDR3, as DNA: TGTGCCACAACTAGCGGGAGGGCCGTCAATGAGCAGTTCTTC. Its translation is CATTSGRAVNEQFF. The full variable domain, completed using reference TRBV19 and TRBJ2-1, is DGGITQSPKYLFRKEGQNVTLSCEQNLNHDAMYWYRQDPGQGLRLIYYSQIVNDFQKGDIAEGYSVSREKKESFPLTVTSAQKNPTAFYLCATTSGRAVNEQFFGPGTRLTVL.

The rearrangement links TRBV3-1 (or the pseudogene TRBV3-2) to TRBJ1-1, with D possibly matching TRBD1 (6 bases). Germline values: CDR1 LGHDT, CDR2 YNNKEL (reference sequence). CDR3 size: 13 residues. V was trimmed by 5 bases and J by 3 bases, leaving 10 bases between them. The DNA for the CDR3 is TGTGCCAGCAGCACACAGGGCTACACTGAAGCTTTCTTT. Its translation: CASSTQGYTEAFF.

The chain has TRBV5-4 and TRBJ2-1; 8 bases match TRBD2. The V segment lost 3 bases and the J segment 10 bases; nucleotides outside the gene matches: 0. Germline V lookup: CDR1 SGHNT, CDR2 YYREEE (reference sequence). This CDR3 region has 11 residues. This CDR3 reads CASSSSGEQFF. The CDR3 bases are TGTGCCAGCAGCTCTAGCGGGGAGCAGTTCTTC.

For the CDR3, the DNA is TGTGCCAGCAGCTTCGGGTTGTCCGAGCAGTACTTC. Encoded protein: CASSFGLSEQYF. The rearrangement joins TRBV5-8 to TRBJ2-7; D unresolved. The length of the CDR3 is 12 residues. CDR1 is SGHTS, CDR2 YDEGEE, per germline. Trimming left V 2 bases short and J 6 bases short, with 9 bases between.

The chain employs TRBV3-1 (or the pseudogene TRBV3-2) and TRBJ1-6, with 8 bases lining up with TRBD1. Germline CDR1 reads LGHDT; CDR2 reads YNNKEL (reference sequence). The CDR3 covers 14 residues. V lost 3 bases and J lost 9; bases outside the gene matches: 4. CDR3 sequence: CASSQGQAGSPLHF. The CDR3 region has the DNA TGTGCCAGCAGCCAGGGACAGGCGGGTTCACCCCTCCACTTT.

CDR3 DNA: TGTGCCAGCTCACCAGACAGGAACACCGGGGAGCTGTTTTTT. Translation: CASSPDRNTGELFF. The V call is TRBV18, the J call TRBJ2-2; possible D gene TRBD1, 5 bases. The CDR3 is 14 amino acids. Germline CDR1 and CDR2: KGHSH and LQKENI. Trimming left V 2 bases short and J 1 base short, with 5 bases between.

This chain links TRBV18 with TRBJ2-2; perhaps TRBD2 as D (5 bases). CDR1 and CDR2 (germline): KGHSH, LQKENI. CDR3 length: 15 amino acids. The V gene lost 4 bases and the J gene lost 4 bases, with 13 bases spanning the gap. The CDR3 region has the DNA TGTGCCAGCTCACGAACTAGTGAAGGCACCGGGGAGCTGTTTTTT. It encodes CASSRTSEGTGELFF.

The gene calls are TRBV14 and TRBJ1-1; TRBD1 matches at 9 bases. Germline CDR1 is SGHDN and CDR2 is FVKESK. V lost 4 bases and J lost 11; bases outside the gene matches: 11. CDR3 length: 14 amino acids. CDR3 sequence: CASSRREQGARAFF. CDR3 DNA: TGTGCCAGCAGCCGAAGGGAACAGGGGGCTAGGGCTTTCTTT.

This clone was detected a few times. V gene TRBV9 combines with J gene TRBJ2-7; possibly TRBD1 for D (5 bases). Germline CDR1 is SGDLS and CDR2 is YYNGEE. The CDR3 is 14 residues long. Deletions cut 4 bases from V and 2 bases from J, with 13 bases between. The CDR3 reads CASSLDLGPYEQYF. CDR3 DNA sequence: TGTGCCAGCAGCCTCGATCTGGGGCCCTACGAGCAGTACTTC.

The J gene is TRBJ2-5, the V gene TRBV20-1; weak D call: TRBD1 (6 bases). Germline values: CDR1 DFQATT, CDR2 SNEGSKA (reference sequence). The CDR3 has 14 amino acids. Trimming shortened V by 3 bases and J by 1 base, and 12 bases separated the two germline ends. Written as DNA, the CDR3 is TGCAGTGCTAGTGGGGACACTGGCCAAGAGACCCAGTACTTC. Translated, it gives CSASGDTGQETQYF.